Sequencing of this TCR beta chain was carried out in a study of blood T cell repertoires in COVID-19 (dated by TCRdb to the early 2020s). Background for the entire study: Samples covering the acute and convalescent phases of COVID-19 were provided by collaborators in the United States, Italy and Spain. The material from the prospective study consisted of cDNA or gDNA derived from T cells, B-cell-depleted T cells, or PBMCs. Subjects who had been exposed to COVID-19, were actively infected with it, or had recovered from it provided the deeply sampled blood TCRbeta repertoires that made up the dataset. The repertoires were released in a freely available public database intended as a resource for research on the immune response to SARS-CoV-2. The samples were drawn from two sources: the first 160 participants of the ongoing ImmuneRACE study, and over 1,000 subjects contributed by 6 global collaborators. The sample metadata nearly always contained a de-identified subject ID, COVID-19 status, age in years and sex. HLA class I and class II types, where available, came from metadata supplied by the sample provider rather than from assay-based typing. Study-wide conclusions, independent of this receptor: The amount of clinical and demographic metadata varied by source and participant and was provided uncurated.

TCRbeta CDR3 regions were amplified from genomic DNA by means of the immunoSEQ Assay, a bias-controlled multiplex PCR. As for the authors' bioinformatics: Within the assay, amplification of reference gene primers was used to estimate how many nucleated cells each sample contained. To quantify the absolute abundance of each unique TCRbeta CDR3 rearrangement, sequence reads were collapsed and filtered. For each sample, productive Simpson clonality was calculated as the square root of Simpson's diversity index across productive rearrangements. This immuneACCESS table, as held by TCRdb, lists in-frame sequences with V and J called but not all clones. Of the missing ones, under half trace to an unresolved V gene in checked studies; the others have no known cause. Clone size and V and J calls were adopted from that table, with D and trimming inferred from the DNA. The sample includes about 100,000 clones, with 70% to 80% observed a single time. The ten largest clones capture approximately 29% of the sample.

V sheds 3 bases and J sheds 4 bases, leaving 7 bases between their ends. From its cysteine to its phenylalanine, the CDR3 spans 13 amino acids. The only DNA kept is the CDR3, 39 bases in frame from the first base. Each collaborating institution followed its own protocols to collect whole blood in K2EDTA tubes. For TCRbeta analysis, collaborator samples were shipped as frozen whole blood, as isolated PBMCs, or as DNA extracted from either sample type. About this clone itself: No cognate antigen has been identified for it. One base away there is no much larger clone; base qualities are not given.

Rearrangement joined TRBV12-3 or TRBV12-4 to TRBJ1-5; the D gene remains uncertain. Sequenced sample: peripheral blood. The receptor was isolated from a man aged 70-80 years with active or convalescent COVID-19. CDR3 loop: CASSFGQNQPQHF. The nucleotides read TGTGCCAGCAGTTTTGGTCAGAATCAGCCCCAGCATTTT.